These 18 T cell receptor beta chains were sequenced from one sample in a study of naive and memory T cell subsets. Amplification of ligated cDNA took four PCR rounds with SP2 and nested alpha and beta constant primers. TCRdb redid the calling of the UMI-ligation and nested PCR reads with MiXCR, one entry per CDR3 protein. The table records 25,000 to 30,000 distinct CDR3 sequences, about 5.2% of them present only once. TCR cDNA received a 3' ligated oligonucleotide that carried a UMI. The sequenced sample consisted of blood. These receptors all come from an adult in good health.

This rearrangement joins TRBV6-4 to TRBJ2-1, with TRBD1 matching over 9 bases. V was clipped by 4 bases and J by 4 bases; unmatched bases: 5. Germline CDR1 is MRHNA and CDR2 is SNTAGT. The CDR3 covers 15 residues. The CDR3 is CASSAGTGSYNEQFF. DNA of the CDR3: TGTGCCAGCAGTGCCGGGACAGGGAGTTACAATGAGCAGTTCTTC.

In its sample, this clonotype is medium-sized (0.01 to 0.1%). The gene calls are TRBV4-2 and TRBJ2-1; D is possibly TRBD2 (6 bases). Trimming took 4 bases from V and 9 from J, leaving 25 bases between them. The CDR3 sequence is 17 residues long. In germline, CDR1 is LGHNA, CDR2 YNFKEQ. The CDR3 DNA reads as TGTGCCAGCAGCCCCTCAGAAGGCGGGACTGCGATAGGTGAGCAGTTCTTC. Its translation is CASSPSEGGTAIGEQFF.

The sample holds many counts of this clonotype. The rearrangement joins TRBV28 to TRBJ2-4; 13 bases agree with TRBD2. V shed 6 bases, J shed 3 bases, and the junction held 14 bases outside the gene matches. This CDR3 region has 19 residues. CDR1 is MDHEN, CDR2 SYDVKM, per germline. CDR3 sequence: CASSPGLAGALWDKNIQYF. CDR3 DNA sequence: TGTGCCAGCAGCCCCGGACTAGCGGGAGCCCTTTGGGACAAAAACATTCAGTACTTC.

There are many counts of this clonotype. The chain joins TRBV15 to TRBJ2-7, with 11 bases aligning to TRBD2. Trimming cost V 3 bases and J 3 bases; bases outside gene matches: 7. The CDR3 totals 16 residues. Germline CDR1 is LNHNV and CDR2 is YYDKDF (reference sequence). CDR3 coding DNA: TGTGCCACCAGCAGTGGATCGGGACTAGCGGTCTACGAGCAGTACTTC. Encoded protein: CATSSGSGLAVYEQYF.

This clonotype was seen ten or more times. This sequence joins TRBV5-4 and TRBJ2-7; 8 bases align to TRBD2. V lost 4 bases and J lost 9; bases outside the gene matches: 6. Germline-derived CDR1 and CDR2 are SGHNT and YYREEE (reference sequence). This CDR3 is built from 12 residues. The CDR3 here is CASSPGLAVQYF. The CDR3 region has the DNA TGTGCCAGCAGCCCAGGACTAGCTGTGCAGTACTTC.

V is TRBV21-1 and J is TRBJ2-7; the table calls TRBD2, which could not be checked here. TRBV21-1 is termed a pseudogene. There are 11 residues in the CDR3. The CDR3 DNA reads TGTGCCAGCAGCAATATGAGGGGAGAGTACTTC. Translation: CASSNMRGEYF.

This clonotype was observed many times. The chain links TRBV29-1 to TRBJ2-2; 8 nucleotides match TRBD1. From germline, CDR1 is SQVTM and CDR2 ANQGSEA. This CDR3 contains 12 residues. V gave up 6 bases and J gave up 9 bases; unmatched junction bases: 6. CDR3 residues: CSVDRARRELFF. DNA of the CDR3: TGCAGCGTGGACAGGGCGAGAAGGGAGCTGTTTTTT.

This clonotype was detected ten times or more. V gene TRBV5-1 combines with J gene TRBJ2-7; 7 bases map to TRBD1. The V gene end was trimmed by 4 bases and the J gene end by 2 bases; junction bases not matched to a gene: 12. The V gene's germline CDR1 is SGHRS and CDR2 YFSETQ. The CDR3 totals 16 residues. CDR3 coding DNA: TGCGCCAGCAGCACCACACCGGGACAGATGACCTACGAGCAGTACTTC. Its translation is CASSTTPGQMTYEQYF. The full variable domain, in which reference TRBV5-1 and TRBJ2-7 provide the parts outside the CDR3, is KAGVTQTPRYLIKTRGQQVTLSCSPISGHRSVSWYQQTPGQGLQFLFEYFSETQRNKGNFPGRFSGRQFSNSRSEMNVSTLELGDSALYLCASSTTPGQMTYEQYFGPGTRLTVT.

This clonotype was seen repeatedly, ten times or more. The chain couples TRBV16 to TRBJ1-2; D possibly corresponds to TRBD1 (6 bases). The germline gives CDR1 KGHSY, CDR2 FQNENV. The CDR3 is made up of 13 amino acids. Trimming removed 4 bases from V and 6 bases from J, with 12 bases in between. CDR3 sequence: CASSPGDRHGYTF. The CDR3 DNA sequence: TGTGCCAGCAGCCCGGGAGACAGGCATGGCTACACCTTC.

This clonotype was recorded at least ten times. The CDR3 nucleotides are TGTGCAAGTCGCTCCCCGGTTGGGGTTCTCTCCGATACGCAGTATTTT. Translation gives CASRSPVGVLSDTQYF. The chain uses TRBV12-2 and TRBJ2-3; TRBD1 was called by the table and not checked on the DNA. TRBV12-2 is labeled a pseudogene. The CDR3 is 16 amino acids.

This clonotype was detected ten times or more. The chain joins TRBV28 to TRBJ2-7; TRBD1 might be the D (5 bases). Trimming pared 2 bases from V and 8 bases from J, leaving 13 bases between. The V gene's germline CDR1 is MDHEN and CDR2 SYDVKM. The CDR3 is made up of 13 amino acids. The CDR3 here is CASSLAGRAKQYF. The DNA for the CDR3 is TGTGCCAGCAGTTTAGCAGGCAGGGCAAAGCAGTACTTC.

This clonotype was seen at least ten times. The chain employs TRBV7-2 and TRBJ2-3, with D possibly TRBD1 on 5 matching bases. The CDR3 loop spans 17 amino acids. Germline CDR1 and CDR2: SGHTA and FQGNSA. The V gene lost 1 base and the J gene lost 0 bases, with 14 bases spanning the gap. CDR3 DNA sequence: TGTGCCAGCAGCTTAGAGGCCCCAGGGTTTAGCACAGATACGCAGTATTTT. Its protein is CASSLEAPGFSTDTQYF.

The rearrangement links TRBV18 to TRBJ2-5, with D unresolved. V lost 3 bases to trimming and J lost 5 bases, with 10 bases between them. The CDR3 is 13 residues long. Germline V CDR1 and CDR2: KGHSH, LQKENI. CDR3 amino acids: CASSPNRAETQYF. CDR3 nucleotides: TGTGCCAGCTCACCCAATCGGGCCGAGACCCAGTACTTC.

V gene TRBV4-3 combines with J gene TRBJ1-6; perhaps TRBD1 as D (5 bases). The ends were cut back, 3 bases at V and 6 bases at J, with 12 bases in the middle. The CDR3 runs to 15 residues. Germline V gene lookup returns CDR1 LGHNA and CDR2 YSLEER. The CDR3 DNA is TGCGCCAGCAGCCAGGGGCACGGGGGTAATTCACCCCTCCACTTT. This sequence encodes CASSQGHGGNSPLHF.

This clonotype was detected many times. CDR3 bases: TGCAGCGTTGAAACGGGCCAAGAGACCCAGTACTTC. Its protein is CSVETGQETQYF. This chain uses TRBV29-1 with TRBJ2-5; D unresolved. CDR1 SQVTM and CDR2 ANQGSEA come from the germline V gene. Trimming took 2 bases from V and 1 from J, leaving 5 bases between them. The CDR3 is 12 amino acids. Supplemented by reference TRBV29-1 and TRBJ2-5, the full variable domain reads SAVISQKPSRDICQRGTSLTIQCQVDSQVTMMFWYRQQPGQSLTLIATANQGSEATYESGFVIDKFPISRPNLTFSTLTVSNMSPEDSSIYLCSVETGQETQYFGPGTRLLVL.

This clonotype turned up a few times. V is TRBV7-9 and J is TRBJ1-1; 7 bases fit TRBD1. From germline, CDR1 is SEHNR and CDR2 FQNEAQ (reference sequence). J gave up 4 bases and V 5 bases, and 13 bases lay outside the gene matches. The CDR3 length is 16 residues. CDR3 sequence: CASSPQGVGSGTEAFF. CDR3 DNA: TGTGCCAGCAGCCCTCAGGGGGTCGGGTCGGGCACTGAAGCTTTCTTT.

V usage is TRBV20-1 and J usage is TRBJ1-2; D is ambiguous. Germline V gene lookup returns CDR1 DFQATT and CDR2 SNEGSKA (reference sequence). The V gene lost 3 bases and the J gene lost 0 bases, with 11 bases spanning the gap. The CDR3 length is 14 residues. The chain's CDR3 is CSARVGLANYGYTF. DNA of the CDR3: TGCAGTGCTAGGGTCGGGTTAGCTAACTATGGCTACACCTTC.

This clonotype was counted only a few times. This rearrangement joins TRBV7-2 to TRBJ2-7; D is possibly TRBD1 (6 bases). The CDR3 consists of 14 residues. The ends were cut back, 3 bases at V and 3 bases at J, with 12 bases in the middle. Germline V lookup: CDR1 SGHTA, CDR2 FQGNSA. The CDR3: CASSFGGQIYEQYF. CDR3 in DNA: TGTGCCAGCAGCTTCGGAGGACAGATCTACGAGCAGTACTTC.